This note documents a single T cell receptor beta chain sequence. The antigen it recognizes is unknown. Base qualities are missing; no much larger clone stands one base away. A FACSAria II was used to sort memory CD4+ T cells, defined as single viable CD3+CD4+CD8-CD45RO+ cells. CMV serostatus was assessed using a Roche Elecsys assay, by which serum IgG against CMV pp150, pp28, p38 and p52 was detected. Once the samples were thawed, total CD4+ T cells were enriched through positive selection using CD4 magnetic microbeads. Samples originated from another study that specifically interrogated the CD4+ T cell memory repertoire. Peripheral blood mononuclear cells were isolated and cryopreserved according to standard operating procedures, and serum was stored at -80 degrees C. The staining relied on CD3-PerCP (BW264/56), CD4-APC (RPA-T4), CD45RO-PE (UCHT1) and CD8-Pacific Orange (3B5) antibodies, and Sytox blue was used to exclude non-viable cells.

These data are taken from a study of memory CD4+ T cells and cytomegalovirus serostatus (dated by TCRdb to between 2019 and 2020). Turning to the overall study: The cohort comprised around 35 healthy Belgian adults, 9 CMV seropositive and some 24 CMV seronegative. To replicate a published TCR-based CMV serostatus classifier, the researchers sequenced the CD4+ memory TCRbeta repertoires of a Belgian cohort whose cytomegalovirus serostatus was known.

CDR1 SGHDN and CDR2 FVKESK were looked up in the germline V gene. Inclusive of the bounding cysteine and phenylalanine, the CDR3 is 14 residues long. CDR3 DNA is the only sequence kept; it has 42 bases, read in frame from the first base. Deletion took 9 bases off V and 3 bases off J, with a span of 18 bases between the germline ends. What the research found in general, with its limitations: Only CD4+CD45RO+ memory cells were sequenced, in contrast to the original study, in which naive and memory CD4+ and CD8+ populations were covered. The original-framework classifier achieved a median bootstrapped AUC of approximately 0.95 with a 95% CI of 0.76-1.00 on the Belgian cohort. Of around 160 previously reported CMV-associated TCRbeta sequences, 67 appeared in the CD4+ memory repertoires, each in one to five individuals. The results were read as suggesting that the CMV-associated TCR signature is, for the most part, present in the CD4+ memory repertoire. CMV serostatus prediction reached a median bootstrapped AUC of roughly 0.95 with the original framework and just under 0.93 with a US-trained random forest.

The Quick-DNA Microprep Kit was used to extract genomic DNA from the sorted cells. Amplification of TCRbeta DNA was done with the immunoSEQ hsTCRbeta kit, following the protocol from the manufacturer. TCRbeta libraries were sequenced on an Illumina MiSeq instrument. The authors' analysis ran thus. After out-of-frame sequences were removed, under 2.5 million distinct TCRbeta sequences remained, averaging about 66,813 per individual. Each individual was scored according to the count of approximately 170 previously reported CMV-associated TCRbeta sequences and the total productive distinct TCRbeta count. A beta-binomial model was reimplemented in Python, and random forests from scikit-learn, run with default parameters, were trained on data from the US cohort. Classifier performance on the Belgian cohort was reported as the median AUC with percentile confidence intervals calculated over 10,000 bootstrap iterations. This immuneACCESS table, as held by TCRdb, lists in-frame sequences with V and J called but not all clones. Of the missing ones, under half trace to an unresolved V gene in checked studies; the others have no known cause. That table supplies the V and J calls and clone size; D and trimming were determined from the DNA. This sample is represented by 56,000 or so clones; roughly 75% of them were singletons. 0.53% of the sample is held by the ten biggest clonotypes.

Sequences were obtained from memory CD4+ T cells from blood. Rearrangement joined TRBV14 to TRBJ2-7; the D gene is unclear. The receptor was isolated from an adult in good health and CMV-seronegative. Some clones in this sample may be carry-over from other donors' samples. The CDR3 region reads CASTASYLGYEQYF. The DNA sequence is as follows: TGTGCCAGTACAGCCTCCTATTTGGGCTACGAGCAGTACTTC.